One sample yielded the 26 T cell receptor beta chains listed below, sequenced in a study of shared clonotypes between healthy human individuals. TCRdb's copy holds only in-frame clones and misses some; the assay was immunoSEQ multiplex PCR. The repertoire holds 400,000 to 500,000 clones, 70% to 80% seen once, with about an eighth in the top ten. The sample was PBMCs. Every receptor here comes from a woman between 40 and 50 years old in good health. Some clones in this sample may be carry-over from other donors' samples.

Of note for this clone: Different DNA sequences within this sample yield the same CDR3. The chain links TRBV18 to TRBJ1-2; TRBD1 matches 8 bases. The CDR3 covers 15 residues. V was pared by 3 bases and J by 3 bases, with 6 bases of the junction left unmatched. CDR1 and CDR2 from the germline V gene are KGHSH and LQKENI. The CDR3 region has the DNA TGTGCCAGCTCACCGGCGACAGGGGTTGACTATGGCTACACCTTC. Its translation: CASSPATGVDYGYTF.

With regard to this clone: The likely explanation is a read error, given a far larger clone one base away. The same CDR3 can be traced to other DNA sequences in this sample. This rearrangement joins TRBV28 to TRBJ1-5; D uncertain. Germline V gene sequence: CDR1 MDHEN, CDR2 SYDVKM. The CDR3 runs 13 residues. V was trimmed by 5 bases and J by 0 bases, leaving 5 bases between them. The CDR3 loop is CASSLNSNQPQHF. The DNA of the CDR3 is TGTGCCAGCAGTCTTAATAGCAATCAGCCCCAGCATTTT.

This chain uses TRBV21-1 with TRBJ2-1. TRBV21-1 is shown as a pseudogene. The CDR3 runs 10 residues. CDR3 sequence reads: CARRRTWQFF. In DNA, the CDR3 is TGTGCCAGAAGAAGGACCTGGCAGTTCTTC.

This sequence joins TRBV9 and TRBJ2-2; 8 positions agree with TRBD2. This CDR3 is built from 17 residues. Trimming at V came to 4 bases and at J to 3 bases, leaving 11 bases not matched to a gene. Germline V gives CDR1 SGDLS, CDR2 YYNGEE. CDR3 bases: TGTGCCAGCAGCCCCCGAGCGGGAGAGTGGGACACCGGGGAGCTGTTTTTT. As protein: CASSPRAGEWDTGELFF.

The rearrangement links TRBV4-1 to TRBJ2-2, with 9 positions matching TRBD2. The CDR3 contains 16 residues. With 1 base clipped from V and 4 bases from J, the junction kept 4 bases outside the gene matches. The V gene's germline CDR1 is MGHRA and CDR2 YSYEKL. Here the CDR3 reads CASSQGSGRSTGELFF. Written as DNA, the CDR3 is TGCGCCAGCAGCCAAGGAAGCGGGAGGTCCACCGGGGAGCTGTTTTTT.

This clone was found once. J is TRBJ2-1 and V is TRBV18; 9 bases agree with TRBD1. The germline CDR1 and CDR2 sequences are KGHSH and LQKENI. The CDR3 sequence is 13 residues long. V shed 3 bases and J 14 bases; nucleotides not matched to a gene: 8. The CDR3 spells CASSPPAGTGKFF. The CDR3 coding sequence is TGTGCCAGCTCACCTCCCGCCGGGACAGGGAAGTTCTTC.

This CDR3 reads CASSPGHTQETQYF. CDR3 bases: TGTGCCAGCAGCCCGGGACACACACAAGAGACCCAGTACTTC. The chain recombines TRBV7-2 with TRBJ2-5; D is perhaps TRBD1 (6 bases). With 5 bases removed from V and 2 bases from J, the gap between germline ends came to 12 bases. The CDR3 consists of 14 residues. CDR1 and CDR2 from the germline V gene are SGHTA and FQGNSA.

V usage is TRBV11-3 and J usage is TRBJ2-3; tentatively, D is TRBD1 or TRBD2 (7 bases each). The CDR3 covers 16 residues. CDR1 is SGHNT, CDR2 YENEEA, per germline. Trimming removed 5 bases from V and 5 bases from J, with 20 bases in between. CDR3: CASSPRGRGPGDTQYF. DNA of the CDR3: TGTGCCAGCAGCCCCCGGGGGAGGGGGCCGGGAGATACGCAGTATTTT.

The CDR3: CASSLFHTGELFF. Written as DNA, the CDR3 is TGTGCCAGCAGCTTATTTCACACCGGGGAGCTGTTTTTT. The V call is TRBV11-2, the J call TRBJ2-2; D is ambiguous. The germline V gene encodes CDR1 SGHAT and CDR2 FQNNGV. This CDR3 region has 13 residues. V was pared by 2 bases and J by 3 bases, with 4 bases between.

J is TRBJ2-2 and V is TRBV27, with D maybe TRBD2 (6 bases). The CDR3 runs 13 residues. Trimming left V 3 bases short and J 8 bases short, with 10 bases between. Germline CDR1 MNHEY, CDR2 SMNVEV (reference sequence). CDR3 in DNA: TGTGCCAGCAGTTTTGGGGGAGGAGGGGAGCTGTTTTTT. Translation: CASSFGGGGELFF.

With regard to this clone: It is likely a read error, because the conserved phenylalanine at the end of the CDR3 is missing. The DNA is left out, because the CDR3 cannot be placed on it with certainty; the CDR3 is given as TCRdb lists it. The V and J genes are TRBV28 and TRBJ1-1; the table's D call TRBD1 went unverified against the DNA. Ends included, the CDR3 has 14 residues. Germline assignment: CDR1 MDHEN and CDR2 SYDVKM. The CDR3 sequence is CASRVGQTNTEVFL.

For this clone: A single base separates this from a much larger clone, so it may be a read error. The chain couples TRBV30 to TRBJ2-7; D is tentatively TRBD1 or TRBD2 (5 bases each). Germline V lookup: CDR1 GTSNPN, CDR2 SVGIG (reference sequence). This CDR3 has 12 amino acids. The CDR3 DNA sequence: TGTGCCTGGAGTGTAGGGACCTACGTGCAGTACTTC. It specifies CAWSVGTYVQYF. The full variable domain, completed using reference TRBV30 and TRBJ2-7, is SQTIHQWPATLVQPVGSPLSLECTVEGTSNPNLYWYRQAAGRGLQLLFYSVGIGQISSEVPQNLSASRPQDRQFILSSKKLLLSDSGFYLCAWSVGTYVQYFGPGTRLTVT.

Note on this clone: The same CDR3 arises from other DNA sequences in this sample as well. Written as DNA, the CDR3 is TGTGCCAGCAGTTTAAACCGCAACGAGCAGTACTTC. Translation gives CASSLNRNEQYF. This chain joins TRBV27 and TRBJ2-7, with unresolved D. V lost 2 bases and J lost 5, with 7 bases in between. CDR3 length equals 12 residues. Germline lookup yields CDR1 MNHEY and CDR2 SMNVEV (reference sequence).

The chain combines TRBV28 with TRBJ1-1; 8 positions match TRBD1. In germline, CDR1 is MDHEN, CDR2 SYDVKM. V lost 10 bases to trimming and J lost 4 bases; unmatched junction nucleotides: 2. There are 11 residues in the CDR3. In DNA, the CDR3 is TGTGCCACCACAGGGGGCACTGAAGCTTTCTTT. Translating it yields CATTGGTEAFF.

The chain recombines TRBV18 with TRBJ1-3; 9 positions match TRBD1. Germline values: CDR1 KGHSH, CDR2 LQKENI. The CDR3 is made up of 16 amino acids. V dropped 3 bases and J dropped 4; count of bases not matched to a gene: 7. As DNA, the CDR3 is TGTGCCAGCTCACCCGGGACAGGGTTTCTAGGAAACACCATATATTTT. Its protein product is CASSPGTGFLGNTIYF.

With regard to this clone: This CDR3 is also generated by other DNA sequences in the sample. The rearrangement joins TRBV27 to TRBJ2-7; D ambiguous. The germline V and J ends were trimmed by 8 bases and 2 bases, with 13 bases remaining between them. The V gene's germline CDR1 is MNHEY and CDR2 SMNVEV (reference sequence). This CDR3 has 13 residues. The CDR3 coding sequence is TGTGCCAGCTCACGAGGCACTACCTACGAGCAGTACTTC. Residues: CASSRGTTYEQYF.

The CDR3 region has the DNA TGCGCCAGCAGCTATTCGACAGGGATGAACACTGAAGCTTTCTTT. Protein: CASSYSTGMNTEAFF. V is TRBV4-1 and J is TRBJ1-1, with 7 bases fitting TRBD1. The V segment lost 5 bases and the J segment 0 bases; nucleotides outside the gene matches: 6. Per germline, CDR1 MGHRA and CDR2 YSYEKL. The CDR3 has 15 residues.

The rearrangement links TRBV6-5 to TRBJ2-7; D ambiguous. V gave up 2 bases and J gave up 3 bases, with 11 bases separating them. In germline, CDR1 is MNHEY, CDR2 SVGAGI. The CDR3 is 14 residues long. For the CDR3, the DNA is TGTGCCAGCAGTTACGGGCGAGGTGGCTACGAGCAGTACTTC. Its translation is CASSYGRGGYEQYF.

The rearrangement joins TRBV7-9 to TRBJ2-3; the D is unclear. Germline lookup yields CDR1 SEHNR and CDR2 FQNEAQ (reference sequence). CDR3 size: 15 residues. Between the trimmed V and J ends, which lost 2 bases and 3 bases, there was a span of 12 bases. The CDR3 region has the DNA TGTGCCAGCAGCTTAAGGGTTACCCGGACAGATACGCAGTATTTT. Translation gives CASSLRVTRTDTQYF. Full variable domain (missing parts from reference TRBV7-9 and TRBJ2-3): DTGVSQNPRHKITKRGQNVTFRCDPISEHNRLYWYRQTLGQGPEFLTYFQNEAQLEKSRLLSDRFSAERPKGSFSTLEIQRTEQGDSAMYLCASSLRVTRTDTQYFGPGTRLTVL.

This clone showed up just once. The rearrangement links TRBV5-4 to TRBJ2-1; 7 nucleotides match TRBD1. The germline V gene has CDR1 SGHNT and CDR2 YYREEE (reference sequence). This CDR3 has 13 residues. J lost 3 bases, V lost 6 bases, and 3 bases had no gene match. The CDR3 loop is CASTRDSYNEQFF. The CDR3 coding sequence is TGTGCCAGCACGAGGGACAGCTACAATGAGCAGTTCTTC. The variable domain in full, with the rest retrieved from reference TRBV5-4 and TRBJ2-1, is ETGVTQSPTHLIKTRGQQVTLRCSSQSGHNTVSWYQQALGQGPQFIFQYYREEENGRGNFPPRFSGLQFPNYSSELNVNALELDDSALYLCASTRDSYNEQFFGPGTRLTVL.

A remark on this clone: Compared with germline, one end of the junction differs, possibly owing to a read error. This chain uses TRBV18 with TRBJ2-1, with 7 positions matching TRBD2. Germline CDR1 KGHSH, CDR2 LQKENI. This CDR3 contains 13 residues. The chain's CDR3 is CAGSPRLAHEQFF. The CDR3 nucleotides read TGTGCCGGCTCACCCCGACTAGCCCATGAGCAGTTCTTC.

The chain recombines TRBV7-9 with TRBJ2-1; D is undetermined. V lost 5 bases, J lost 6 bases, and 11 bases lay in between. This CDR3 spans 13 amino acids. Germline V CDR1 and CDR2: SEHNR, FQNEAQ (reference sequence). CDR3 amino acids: CASSLRDPNEQFF. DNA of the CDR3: TGTGCCAGCAGCCTAAGAGACCCCAATGAGCAGTTCTTC.

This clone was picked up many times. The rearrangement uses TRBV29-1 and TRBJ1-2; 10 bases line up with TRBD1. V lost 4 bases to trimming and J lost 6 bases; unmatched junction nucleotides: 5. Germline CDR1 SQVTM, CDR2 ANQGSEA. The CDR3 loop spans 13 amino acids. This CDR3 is CSVAGDRGNGYTF. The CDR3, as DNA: TGCAGCGTTGCCGGGGACAGGGGAAATGGCTACACCTTC.

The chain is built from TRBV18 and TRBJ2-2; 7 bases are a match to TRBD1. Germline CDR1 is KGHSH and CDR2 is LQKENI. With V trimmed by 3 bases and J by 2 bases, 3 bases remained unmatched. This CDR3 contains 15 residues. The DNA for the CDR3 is TGTGCCAGCTCACCCGGACAGGCAAACACCGGGGAGCTGTTTTTT. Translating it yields CASSPGQANTGELFF.

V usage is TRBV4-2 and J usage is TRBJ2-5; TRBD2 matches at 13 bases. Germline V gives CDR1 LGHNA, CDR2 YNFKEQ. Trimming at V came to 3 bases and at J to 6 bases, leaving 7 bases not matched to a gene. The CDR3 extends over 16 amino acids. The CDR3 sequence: CASSQETSGRFKTQYF. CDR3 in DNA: TGTGCCAGCAGCCAGGAGACTAGCGGGAGGTTTAAGACCCAGTACTTC.

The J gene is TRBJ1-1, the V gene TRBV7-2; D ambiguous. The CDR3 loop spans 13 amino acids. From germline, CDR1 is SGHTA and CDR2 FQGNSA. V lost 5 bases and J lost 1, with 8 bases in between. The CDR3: CASSPLRNTEAFF. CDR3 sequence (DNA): TGTGCCAGCAGCCCACTGAGGAACACTGAAGCTTTCTTT.